The 10 T cell receptor beta chains given below trace back to one sample, sequenced in a study of CD8 T cells in ankylosing spondylitis. MiXCR, run by TCRdb on the 5' RACE reads, gives a single entry per CDR3 protein. The sample shows 350,000 to 400,000 distinct CDR3 sequences, approximately 22% of them seen only once. The specimen was blood, either unsorted or a sorted T cell fraction (not recorded which). The origin of the receptors is a male donor with ankylosing spondylitis or in good health (not recorded which).

The gene calls are TRBV4-1 and TRBJ2-7; either TRBD1 or TRBD2 may fit D (5 bases each). CDR3 length: 15 residues. Trimming shortened V by 4 bases and J by 3 bases, and 16 bases separated the two germline ends. Germline CDR1 is MGHRA and CDR2 is YSYEKL. The CDR3 loop is CASSPGTGNSYEQYF. The CDR3 region has the DNA TGCGCCAGCAGCCCTGGGACGGGGAATAGCTACGAGCAGTACTTC.

The J gene is TRBJ1-2, the V gene TRBV9, with TRBD1 as a possible D gene (5 bases). Germline values: CDR1 SGDLS, CDR2 YYNGEE. V was pared by 5 bases and J by 6 bases, with 14 bases between. CDR3 length: 13 residues. CDR3 DNA sequence: TGTGCCAGCAGTGATGACAGTGCCCATGGCTACACCTTC. Amino acids: CASSDDSAHGYTF. The variable domain in full, with the rest retrieved from reference TRBV9 and TRBJ1-2, is DSGVTQTPKHLITATGQRVTLRCSPRSGDLSVYWYQQSLDQGLQFLIQYYNGEERAKGNILERFSAQQFPDLHSELNLSSLELGDSALYFCASSDDSAHGYTFGSGTRLTVV.

The genes are TRBV12-3 or TRBV12-4 and TRBJ2-3; weak D call: TRBD2 (7 bases). The CDR3 totals 16 residues. V shed 6 bases and J shed 0 bases, with 16 bases lying between them. The CDR3 loop reads CASSEGGGPSTDTQYF. CDR3 DNA: TGTGCCAGCAGCGAAGGGGGGGGCCCTAGCACAGATACGCAGTATTTT.

The chain has TRBV2 and TRBJ2-3; TRBD2 matches 14 bases. Germline V gives CDR1 SNHLY, CDR2 FYNNEI. The junction had 6 bases not matched to a gene; V was cut back by 4 bases and J by 0 bases. The CDR3 totals 18 residues. CDR3 protein: CASSGGLAGALSTDTQYF. The CDR3 DNA reads TGTGCCAGCAGTGGGGGACTAGCGGGGGCACTAAGCACAGATACGCAGTATTTT. Based on the CDR3 plus reference TRBV2 and TRBJ2-3, the full variable domain is EPEVTQTPSHQVTQMGQEVILRCVPISNHLYFYWYRQILGQKVEFLVSFYNNEISEKSEIFDDQFSVERPDGSNFTLKIRSTKLEDSAMYFCASSGGLAGALSTDTQYFGPGTRLTVL.

V gene TRBV6-2 or TRBV6-3 combines with J gene TRBJ2-3; no reliable D call. Trimming left V 6 bases short and J 6 bases short, with 16 bases between. The CDR3 spans 14 residues. CDR1 and CDR2 (germline): MNHEY, SVGEGT. The CDR3 region has the DNA TGTGCCAGCAGCCACATTTCAGAGAGGGATACGCAGTATTTT. The encoded protein is CASSHISERDTQYF.

In this sample, this clonotype turned up many times. V is TRBV5-1 and J is TRBJ2-1; possibly TRBD1 for D (6 bases). V was shortened by 5 bases and J by 8 bases, with 8 bases between the two germline ends. The germline V gene encodes CDR1 SGHRS and CDR2 YFSETQ. The CDR3 has 11 residues. CDR3 nucleotide sequence: TGCGCCAGCAGTTCAGGGGATGAGCAGTTCTTC. As protein: CASSSGDEQFF.

This chain connects TRBV11-2 to TRBJ2-1, with TRBD2 identical over 12 bases. CDR1 and CDR2 from the germline V gene are SGHAT and FQNNGV. V lost 5 bases, J lost 0 bases, and 8 bases stayed unmatched. This CDR3 region has 18 residues. The CDR3 coding sequence is TGTGCCAGCAGCGGACTAGCGGGGACCGTAAGCTCCTACAATGAGCAGTTCTTC. It specifies CASSGLAGTVSSYNEQFF.

V is TRBV12-5 and J is TRBJ2-1; 7 bases fit TRBD1. The CDR3 contains 14 residues. Trimming cost V 6 bases and J 4 bases; bases outside gene matches: 6. Germline values: CDR1 LGHNT, CDR2 FRNRAP. CDR3 sequence (DNA): TGTGCTAGTGGCCCCGGGACAGCATACAATGAGCAGTTCTTC. Protein: CASGPGTAYNEQFF.

This clonotype showed up just a few times. The gene calls are TRBV2 and TRBJ2-3; D perhaps matches TRBD2 (5 bases). Germline CDR1 reads SNHLY; CDR2 reads FYNNEI. The length of the CDR3 is 15 residues. Trimming shortened V by 2 bases and J by 1 base, and 10 bases separated the two germline ends. This chain's CDR3 is CASSEMGSGTDTQYF. The CDR3 coding sequence is TGTGCCAGCAGTGAAATGGGTAGCGGCACAGATACGCAGTATTTT.

This sequence joins TRBV24-1 and TRBJ1-4; no clear D. This CDR3 has 13 residues. V was shortened by 7 bases and J by 3 bases, with 8 bases between the two germline ends. Germline CDR1 KGHDR, CDR2 SFDVKD. CDR3 in DNA: TGTGCCACCAGACCGGTCCCTAATGAAAAACTGTTTTTT. This gives the protein CATRPVPNEKLFF.